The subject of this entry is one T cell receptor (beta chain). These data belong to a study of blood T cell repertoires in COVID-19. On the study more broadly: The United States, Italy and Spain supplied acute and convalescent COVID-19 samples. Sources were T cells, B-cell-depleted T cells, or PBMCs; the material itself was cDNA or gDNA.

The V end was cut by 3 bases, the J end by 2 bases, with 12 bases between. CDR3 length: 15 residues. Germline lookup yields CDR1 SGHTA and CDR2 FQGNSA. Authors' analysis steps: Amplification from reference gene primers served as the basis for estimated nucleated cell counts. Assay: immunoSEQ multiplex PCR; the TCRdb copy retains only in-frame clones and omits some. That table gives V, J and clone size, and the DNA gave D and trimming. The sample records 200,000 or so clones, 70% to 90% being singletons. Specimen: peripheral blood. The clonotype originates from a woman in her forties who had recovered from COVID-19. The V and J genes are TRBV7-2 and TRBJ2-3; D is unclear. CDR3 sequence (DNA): TGTGCCAGCAGCTTTAGCCTCCGGAACACAGATACGCAGTATTTT. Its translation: CASSFSLRNTDTQYF.